This T cell receptor (beta chain) emerged from a study of Graves' ophthalmopathy and Graves' hyperthyroidism. Overall study: Untreated patients at initial diagnosis provided peripheral blood.

V lost 1 base, J lost 7 bases, and 10 bases lay in between. This CDR3 region has 13 residues. Germline V gene lookup returns CDR1 SNHLY and CDR2 FYNNEI. There are many counts of this clonotype. RNA transcripts yielded amplified TCR beta CDR3 regions. Second-round multiplex PCR followed a first-round RT-PCR using HTBI primers. From the multiplex PCR reads, TCRdb called clonotypes with MiXCR, one entry per CDR3 protein. Here the sample spans hundreds of thousands of distinct CDR3 sequences, approximately 15% being singletons. Moderate-to-severe activity, CAS ≥3, NOSPECS ≥4 and a duration under 3 months were seen in donors with ophthalmopathy. Exclusion covered patients with other autoimmune diseases or uncontrolled infections (as well as pregnancy or lactation). PBMCs were isolated from an approximately 10 ml sample of fresh peripheral blood.

This clonotype was sampled from a woman in her twenties or thirties with Graves' ophthalmopathy. The chain has TRBV2 and TRBJ2-5; D is ambiguous. Sequenced input: blood. The CDR3 region is CASSEVSEATQYF. The CDR3 DNA sequence: TGTGCCAGCAGTGAAGTCTCCGAAGCGACCCAGTACTTC.